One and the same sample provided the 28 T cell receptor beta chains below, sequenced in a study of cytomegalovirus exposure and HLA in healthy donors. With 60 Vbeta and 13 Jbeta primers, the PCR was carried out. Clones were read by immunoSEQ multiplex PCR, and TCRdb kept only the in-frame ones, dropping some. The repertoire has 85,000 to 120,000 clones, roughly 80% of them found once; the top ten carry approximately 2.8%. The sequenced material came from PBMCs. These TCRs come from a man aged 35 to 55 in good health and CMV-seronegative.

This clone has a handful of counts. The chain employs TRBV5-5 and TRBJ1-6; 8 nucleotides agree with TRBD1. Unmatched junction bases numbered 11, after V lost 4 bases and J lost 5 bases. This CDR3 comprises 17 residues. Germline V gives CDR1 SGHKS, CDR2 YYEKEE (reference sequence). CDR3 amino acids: CASSRRTGRVNNSPLHF. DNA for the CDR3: TGTGCCAGCAGCCGAAGGACAGGGCGGGTCAATAATTCACCCCTCCACTTT.

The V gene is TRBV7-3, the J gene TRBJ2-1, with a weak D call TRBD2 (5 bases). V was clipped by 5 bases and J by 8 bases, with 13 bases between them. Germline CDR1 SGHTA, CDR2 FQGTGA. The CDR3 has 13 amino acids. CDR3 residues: CASSQGGLDEQFF. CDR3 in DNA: TGTGCCAGCAGCCAAGGCGGGCTGGATGAGCAGTTCTTC.

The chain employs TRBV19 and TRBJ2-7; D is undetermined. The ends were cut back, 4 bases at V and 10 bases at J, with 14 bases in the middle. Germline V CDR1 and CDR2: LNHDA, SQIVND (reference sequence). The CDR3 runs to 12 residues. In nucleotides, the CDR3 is TGTGCCAGTAGTACAAACGCGAACGCCCAGTACTTC. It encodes CASSTNANAQYF. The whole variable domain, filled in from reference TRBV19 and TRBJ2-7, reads DGGITQSPKYLFRKEGQNVTLSCEQNLNHDAMYWYRQDPGQGLRLIYYSQIVNDFQKGDIAEGYSVSREKKESFPLTVTSAQKNPTAFYLCASSTNANAQYFGPGTRLTVT.

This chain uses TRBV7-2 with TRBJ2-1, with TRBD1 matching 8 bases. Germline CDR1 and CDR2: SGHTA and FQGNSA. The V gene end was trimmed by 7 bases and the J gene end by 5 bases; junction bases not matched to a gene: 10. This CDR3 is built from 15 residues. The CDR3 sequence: CASTRRDRWNNEQFF. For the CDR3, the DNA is TGTGCCAGCACCCGCCGGGACAGGTGGAACAATGAGCAGTTCTTC.

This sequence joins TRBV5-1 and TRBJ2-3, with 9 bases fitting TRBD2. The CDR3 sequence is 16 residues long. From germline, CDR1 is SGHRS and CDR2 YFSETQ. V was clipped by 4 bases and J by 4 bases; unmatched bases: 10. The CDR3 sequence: CASSPALGGGADTQYF. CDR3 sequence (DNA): TGCGCCAGCAGCCCGGCCCTTGGCGGGGGGGCAGATACGCAGTATTTT.

CDR3 DNA sequence: TGTGCCAGCTCACCACTCGGGGACATAGACGAAAAACTGTTTTTT. This translates into CASSPLGDIDEKLFF. The rearrangement uses TRBV18 and TRBJ1-4, with D maybe TRBD1 (6 bases). Germline V gene data show CDR1 as KGHSH and CDR2 as LQKENI. CDR3 size: 15 residues. Trimming took 1 base from V and 8 from J, leaving 14 bases between them.

The CDR3: CAWQTGTGYSYNSPLHF. CDR3 sequence (DNA): TGTGCCTGGCAGACCGGGACAGGGTATAGCTATAATTCACCCCTCCACTTT. The chain couples TRBV30 to TRBJ1-6; 9 bases fit TRBD1. The ends lost 5 bases at V and 3 bases at J; junction bases unmatched: 11. The V gene's germline CDR1 is GTSNPN and CDR2 SVGIG (reference sequence). This CDR3 contains 17 residues.

CDR3 bases: TGCGCCAGCAGCGGAGGGACTCCCAGCACAGATACGCAGTATTTT. Protein sequence: CASSGGTPSTDTQYF. The chain joins TRBV5-1 to TRBJ2-3; a weak D match, TRBD2 (6 bases). Germline V gives CDR1 SGHRS, CDR2 YFSETQ. The CDR3 loop spans 15 amino acids. The V end lost 4 bases, the J end lost 0 bases, and 12 bases lay between the germline ends. Based on the CDR3 plus reference TRBV5-1 and TRBJ2-3, the full variable domain is KAGVTQTPRYLIKTRGQQVTLSCSPISGHRSVSWYQQTPGQGLQFLFEYFSETQRNKGNFPGRFSGRQFSNSRSEMNVSTLELGDSALYLCASSGGTPSTDTQYFGPGTRLTVL.

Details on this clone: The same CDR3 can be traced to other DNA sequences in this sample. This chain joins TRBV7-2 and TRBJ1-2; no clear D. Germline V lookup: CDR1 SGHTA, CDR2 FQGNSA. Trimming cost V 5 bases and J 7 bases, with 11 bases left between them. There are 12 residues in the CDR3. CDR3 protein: CASSRPTGGYTF. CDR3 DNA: TGTGCCAGCAGCCGCCCGACGGGTGGCTACACCTTC.

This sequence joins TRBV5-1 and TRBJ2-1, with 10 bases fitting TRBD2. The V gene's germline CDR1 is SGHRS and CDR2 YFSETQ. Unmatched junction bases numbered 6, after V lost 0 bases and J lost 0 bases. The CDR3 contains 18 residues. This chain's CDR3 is CASSLDIAGGYSYNEQFF. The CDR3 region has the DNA TGCGCCAGCAGCTTGGATATAGCGGGGGGCTACTCCTACAATGAGCAGTTCTTC.

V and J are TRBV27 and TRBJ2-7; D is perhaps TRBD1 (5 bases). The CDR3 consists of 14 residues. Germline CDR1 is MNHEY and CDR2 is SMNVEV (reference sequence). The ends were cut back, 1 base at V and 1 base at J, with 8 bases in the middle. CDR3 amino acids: CASSLYSGSYEQYF. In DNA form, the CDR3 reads TGTGCCAGCAGTTTATACTCAGGGTCCTACGAGCAGTACTTC.

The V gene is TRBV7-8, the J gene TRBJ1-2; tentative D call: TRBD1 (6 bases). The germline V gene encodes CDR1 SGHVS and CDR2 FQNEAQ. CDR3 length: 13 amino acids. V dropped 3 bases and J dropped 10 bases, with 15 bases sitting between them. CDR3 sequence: CASSFTGTSDYTF. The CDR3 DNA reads TGTGCCAGCAGCTTTACAGGGACCTCAGACTACACCTTC. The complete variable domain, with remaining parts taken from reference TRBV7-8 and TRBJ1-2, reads GAGVSQSPRYKVAKRGQDVALRCDPISGHVSLFWYQQALGQGPEFLTYFQNEAQLDKSGLPSDRFFAERPEGSVSTLKIQRTQQEDSAVYLCASSFTGTSDYTFGSGTRLTVV.

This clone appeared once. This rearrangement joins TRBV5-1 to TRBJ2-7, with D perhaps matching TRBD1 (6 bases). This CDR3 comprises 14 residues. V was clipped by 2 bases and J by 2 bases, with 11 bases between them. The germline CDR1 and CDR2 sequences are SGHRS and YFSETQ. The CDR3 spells CASSFTAGAYEQYF. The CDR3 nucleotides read TGCGCCAGCAGCTTTACAGCAGGGGCCTACGAGCAGTACTTC.

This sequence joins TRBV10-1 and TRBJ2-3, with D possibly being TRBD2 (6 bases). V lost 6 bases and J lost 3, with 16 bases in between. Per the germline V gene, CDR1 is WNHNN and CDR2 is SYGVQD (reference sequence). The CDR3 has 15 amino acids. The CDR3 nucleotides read TGCGCCAGCAGCACCTCAGGGCGGGGTACAGATACGCAGTATTTT. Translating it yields CASSTSGRGTDTQYF.

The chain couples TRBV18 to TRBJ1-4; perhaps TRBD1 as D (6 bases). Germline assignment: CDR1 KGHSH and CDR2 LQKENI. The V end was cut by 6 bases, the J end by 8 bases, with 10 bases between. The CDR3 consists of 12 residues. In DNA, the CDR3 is TGTGCCAGCTCTCCCGACAGGGAAAAACTGTTTTTT. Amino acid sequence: CASSPDREKLFF.

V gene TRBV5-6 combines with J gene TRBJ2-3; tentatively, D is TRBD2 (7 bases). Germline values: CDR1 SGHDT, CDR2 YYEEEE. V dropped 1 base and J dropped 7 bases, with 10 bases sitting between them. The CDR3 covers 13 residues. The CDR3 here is CASSLKGGNTQYF. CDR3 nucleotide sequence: TGTGCCAGCAGCTTGAAGGGGGGGAATACGCAGTATTTT.

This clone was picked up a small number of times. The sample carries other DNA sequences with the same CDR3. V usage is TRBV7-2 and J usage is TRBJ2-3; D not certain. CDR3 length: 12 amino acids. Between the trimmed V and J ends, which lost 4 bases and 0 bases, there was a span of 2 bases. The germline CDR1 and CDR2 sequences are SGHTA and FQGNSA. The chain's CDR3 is CASSSSTDTQYF. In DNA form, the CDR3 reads TGTGCCAGCAGCTCGAGCACAGATACGCAGTATTTT.

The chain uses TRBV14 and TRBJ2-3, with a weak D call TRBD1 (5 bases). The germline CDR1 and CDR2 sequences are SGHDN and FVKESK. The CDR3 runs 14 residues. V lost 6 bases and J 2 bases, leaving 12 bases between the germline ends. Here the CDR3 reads CASRGRGVTDTQYF. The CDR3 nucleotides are TGTGCCAGCAGGGGAAGGGGCGTCACAGATACGCAGTATTTT.

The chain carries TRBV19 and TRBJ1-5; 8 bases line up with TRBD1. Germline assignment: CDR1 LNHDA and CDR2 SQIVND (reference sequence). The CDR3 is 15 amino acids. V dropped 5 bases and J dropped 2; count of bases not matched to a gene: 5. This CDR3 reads CASSFLTGGNQPQHF. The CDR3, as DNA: TGTGCCAGTAGTTTTTTGACAGGGGGCAATCAGCCCCAGCATTTT.

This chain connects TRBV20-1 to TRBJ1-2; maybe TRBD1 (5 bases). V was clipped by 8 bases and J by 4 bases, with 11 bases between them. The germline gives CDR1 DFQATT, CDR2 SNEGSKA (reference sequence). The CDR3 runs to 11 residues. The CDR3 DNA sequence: TGCAGTTCGGTTCAGGGCTATGGCTACACCTTC. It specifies CSSVQGYGYTF.

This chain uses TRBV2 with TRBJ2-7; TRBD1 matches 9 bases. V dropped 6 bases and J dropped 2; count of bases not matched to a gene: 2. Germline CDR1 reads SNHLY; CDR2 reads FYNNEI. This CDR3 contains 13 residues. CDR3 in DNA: TGTGCCAGCAGGGGGACAGGGACCTACGAGCAGTACTTC. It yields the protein CASRGTGTYEQYF.

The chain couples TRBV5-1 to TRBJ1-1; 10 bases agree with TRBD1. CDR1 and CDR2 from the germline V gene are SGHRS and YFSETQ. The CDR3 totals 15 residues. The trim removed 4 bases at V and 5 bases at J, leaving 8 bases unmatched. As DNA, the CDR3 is TGCGCCAGCAGCCCTGGTGACAGGGGGCCTACTGAAGCTTTCTTT. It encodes CASSPGDRGPTEAFF. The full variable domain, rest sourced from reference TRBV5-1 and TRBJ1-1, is KAGVTQTPRYLIKTRGQQVTLSCSPISGHRSVSWYQQTPGQGLQFLFEYFSETQRNKGNFPGRFSGRQFSNSRSEMNVSTLELGDSALYLCASSPGDRGPTEAFFGQGTRLTVV.

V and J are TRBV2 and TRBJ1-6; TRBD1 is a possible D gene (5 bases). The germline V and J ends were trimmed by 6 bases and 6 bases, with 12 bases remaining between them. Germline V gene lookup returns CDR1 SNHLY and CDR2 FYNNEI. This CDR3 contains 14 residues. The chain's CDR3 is CASRRTQLNSPLHF. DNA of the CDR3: TGTGCCAGCAGAAGGACACAGCTTAATTCACCCCTCCACTTT.

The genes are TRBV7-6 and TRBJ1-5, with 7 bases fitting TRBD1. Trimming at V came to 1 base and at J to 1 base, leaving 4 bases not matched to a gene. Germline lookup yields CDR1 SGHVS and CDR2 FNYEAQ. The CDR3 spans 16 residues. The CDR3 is CASSLGQGRSNQPQHF. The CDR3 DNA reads TGTGCCAGCAGCTTAGGACAGGGCAGAAGCAATCAGCCCCAGCATTTT.

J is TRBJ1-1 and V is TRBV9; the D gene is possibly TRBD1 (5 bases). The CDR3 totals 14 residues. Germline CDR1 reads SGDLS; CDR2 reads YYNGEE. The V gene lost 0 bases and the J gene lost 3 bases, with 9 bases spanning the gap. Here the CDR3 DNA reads TGTGCCAGCAGCGTAGGTCGGGGGGACACTGAAGCTTTCTTT. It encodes CASSVGRGDTEAFF.

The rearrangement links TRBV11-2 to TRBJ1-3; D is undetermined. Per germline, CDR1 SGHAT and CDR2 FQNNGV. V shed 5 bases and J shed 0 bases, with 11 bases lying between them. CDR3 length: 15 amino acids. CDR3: CASSPVRSSGNTIYF. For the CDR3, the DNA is TGTGCCAGCAGCCCGGTCCGGAGCTCTGGAAACACCATATATTTT.

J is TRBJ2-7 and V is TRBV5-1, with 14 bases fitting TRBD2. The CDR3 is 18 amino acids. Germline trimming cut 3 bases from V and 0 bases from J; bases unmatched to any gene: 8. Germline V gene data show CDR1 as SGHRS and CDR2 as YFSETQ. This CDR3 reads CASSSRLAGGISSYEQYF. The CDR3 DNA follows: TGCGCCAGCAGCTCGCGACTAGCGGGGGGGATAAGCTCCTACGAGCAGTACTTC.

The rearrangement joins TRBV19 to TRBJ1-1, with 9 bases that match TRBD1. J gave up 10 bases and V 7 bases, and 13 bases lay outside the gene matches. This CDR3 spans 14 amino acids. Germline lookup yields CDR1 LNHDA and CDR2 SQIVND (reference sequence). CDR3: CASNDRGGFVGAFF. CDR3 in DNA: TGTGCCAGTAATGACAGGGGGGGTTTCGTTGGAGCTTTCTTT.